Sequencing of this T cell receptor (beta chain) was carried out in a study of blood T cell repertoires in COVID-19. Looked up from germline, CDR1 is MGHRA and CDR2 is YSYEKL. V lost 4 bases to trimming and J lost 1 base, with 7 bases between them. There are 13 residues in the CDR3. Profiling relied on immunoSEQ multiplex PCR, and the TCRdb table lists in-frame clones only, not all of them. The table lists fewer than 200,000 clones, under 85% of them singletons. The V call is TRBV4-1, the J call TRBJ2-5; D is unresolved. The sequence derives from a woman older than 75 with acute or convalescent COVID-19. Specimen: peripheral blood. The CDR3 reads CASSPIGQETQYF. CDR3 in DNA: TGCGCCAGCAGCCCAATCGGCCAAGAGACCCAGTACTTC.